A selection of T cell receptor beta chains follows, all from one sample in a study of Graves' ophthalmopathy and Graves' hyperthyroidism. TCRdb analysed the multiplex PCR reads with MiXCR anew, one entry per CDR3 protein. In the table there are 1 million to 1.3 million distinct CDR3 sequences, 35% to 40% of which are singletons. Sequencing was done on a sample of peripheral blood or thyroid tissue (not recorded which). These receptor sequences come from an adult man with Graves' hyperthyroidism. CDR3s include the opening cysteine and the closing phenylalanine or tryptophan. The order of the fields is clone size, J gene, D gene, V gene, CDR3 DNA, CDR3 protein. A D gene is named only where the DNA matches it firmly. Not every row has a clone size; where given, it reads once, few, many or a size class.

>-|TRBJ1-2|-|TRBV10-3
TGTGCCATCGGCGGGGGCTACACCTTC
CAIGGGYTF
>-|TRBJ1-6|-|TRBV25-1
TGTGCCAGCAGTGGCAACAGGGACGGGTCACCCCTCCACTTT
CASSGNRDGSPLHF
>few|TRBJ1-2|-|TRBV7-9
TGTGCCGGCTGGGGCAGCGTATCCTATGGCTACACCTTC
CAGWGSVSYGYTF
>few|TRBJ1-1|TRBD1|TRBV12-3/TRBV12-4
TGTGCCAGCAGTCTCCGGGACAGGGGAGGGAACACTGAAGCTTTCTTT
CASSLRDRGGNTEAFF
>few|TRBJ2-6|-|TRBV12-3/TRBV12-4
TGTGCCAGCAGTGGACAGGGGGCCAACGTCCTGACTTTC
CASSGQGANVLTF
>-|TRBJ2-2|-|TRBV29-1
TGCAGCGTTGTGGAGCGCTGTCCTCCTGGCACCGGGGAGCTGTTTTTT
CSVVERCPPGTGELFF
>many|TRBJ2-2|-|TRBV2
TGTGCCAGCAGCGGGTCGTCCACCGGGGAGCTGTTTTTT
CASSGSSTGELFF
>many|TRBJ2-2|-|TRBV7-8
TGTGCCAGCAGCAAAGGGTTCGGGGAGCTGTTTTTT
CASSKGFGELFF
>many|TRBJ2-6|-|TRBV7-8
TGTGCCAGCAGCTTAAATGCTGGGGCCAACGTCCTGACTTTC
CASSLNAGANVLTF
>few|TRBJ1-2|-|TRBV20-1
TGCAGTGCTAGAGTTTCGAGGGGCAGCGGCGTACAGGGCTACACCTTC
CSARVSRGSGVQGYTF
>-|TRBJ1-2|-|TRBV9
TGTGCCAGCAGCGTCGGGGCAGCTAACTATGGCTACACCTTC
CASSVGAANYGYTF
>-|TRBJ1-4|-|TRBV7-3
TGTGCCAGCAGCTACCTTGCAACTAATGAAAAACTGTTTTTT
CASSYLATNEKLFF
>many|TRBJ2-7|TRBD2|TRBV7-2
TGTGCCAGCAGCCTCGTGGCGGGAGGGGGCGAGCAGTACTTC
CASSLVAGGGEQYF
>-|TRBJ2-7|TRBD1|TRBV7-6
TGTGCCAGCAGCCGTTTACAGGGGTTCTCCTACGAGCAGTACTTC
CASSRLQGFSYEQYF
>-|TRBJ1-1|-|TRBV29-1
TGCAGCGTTAGGCAGCCTGAAGCTTTCTTT
CSVRQPEAFF
>once|TRBJ1-5|-|TRBV10-3
TGTGCCATCAGTTATCAGGCGGGGCCCAATCAGCCCCAGCATTTT
CAISYQAGPNQPQHF
>few|TRBJ1-3|-|TRBV29-1
TGCAGCGCCGGGGGATTCTCTGGAAACACCGTATATTTT
CSAGGFSGNTVYF
>many|TRBJ2-5|TRBD1|TRBV25-1
TGTGCCAGCACTGACAGGGGGCTGGAGACCCAGTACTTC
CASTDRGLETQYF
>-|TRBJ2-7|-|TRBV5-1
TGCGCCATCAGCTTGGAAGGCAGCTCCTACGAGCAGTACTTC
CAISLEGSSYEQYF
>-|TRBJ1-1|TRBD1|TRBV6-5
TGTGCCAGCAGTTACATTATACAGGGGGCCAGGAACACTGAAGCTTTCTTT
CASSYIIQGARNTEAFF
>many|TRBJ2-2|-|TRBV7-9
TGTGCCAGCAGTTTCTCGACAGACACCGGGGAGCTGTTTTTT
CASSFSTDTGELFF
>-|TRBJ2-7|-|TRBV6-1
TGTGCCAGCAGTGAAAGGCCCCCGGTGCGAGGCTACGAGCAGTACTTC
CASSERPPVRGYEQYF
>many|TRBJ1-5|-|TRBV2
TGTGCCAGCAGTGAACCCTTGAATCAGCCCCAGCATTTT
CASSEPLNQPQHF
>-|TRBJ2-1|-|TRBV7-9
TGTGCCAGCAGCCCCTCCCCAGGCTATGAGCAGTTCTTC
CASSPSPGYEQFF